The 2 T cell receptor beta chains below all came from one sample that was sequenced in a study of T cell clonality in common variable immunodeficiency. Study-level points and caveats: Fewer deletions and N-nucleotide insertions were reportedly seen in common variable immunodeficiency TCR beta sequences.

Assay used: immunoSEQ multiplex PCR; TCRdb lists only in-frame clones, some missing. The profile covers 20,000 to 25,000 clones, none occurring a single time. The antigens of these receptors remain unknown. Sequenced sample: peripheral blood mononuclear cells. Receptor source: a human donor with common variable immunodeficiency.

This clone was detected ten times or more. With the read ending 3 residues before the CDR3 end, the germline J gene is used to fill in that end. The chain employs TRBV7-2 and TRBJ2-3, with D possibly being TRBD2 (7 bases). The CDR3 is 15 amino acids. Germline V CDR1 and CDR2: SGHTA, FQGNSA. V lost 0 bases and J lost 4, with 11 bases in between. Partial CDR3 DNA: TGTGCCAGCAGCTTAGCGGGGGGGCCGGCAGATACG. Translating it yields CASSLAGGPADT. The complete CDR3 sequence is CASSLAGGPADTQYF.

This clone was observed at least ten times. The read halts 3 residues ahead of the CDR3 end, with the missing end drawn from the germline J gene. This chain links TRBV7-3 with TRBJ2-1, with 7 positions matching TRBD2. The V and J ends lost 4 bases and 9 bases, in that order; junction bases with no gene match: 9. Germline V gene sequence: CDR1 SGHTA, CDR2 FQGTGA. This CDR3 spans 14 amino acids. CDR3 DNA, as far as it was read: TGTGCCAGCAGCTCCGAGGGGAGGGGCGCTGAG. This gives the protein CASSSEGRGAE. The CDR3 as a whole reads CASSSEGRGAEQFF.